The 27 T cell receptor beta chains in this list originate from one sample, sequenced in a study of blood T cell repertoires in COVID-19. Generated by immunoSEQ multiplex PCR, the TCRdb table keeps only in-frame clones and is missing some. The sample contains approximately 230,000 clones, about 80% of which appear only once. The sample taken for sequencing was PBMCs or T cells enriched from blood (not recorded which). Receptors originate from a man between 40 and 49 years old who had recovered from COVID-19.

J is TRBJ1-1 and V is TRBV5-1, with TRBD1 identical over 10 bases. CDR1 and CDR2 (germline): SGHRS, YFSETQ. The junction had 9 bases not matched to a gene; V was cut back by 0 bases and J by 7 bases. This CDR3 contains 16 residues. The CDR3 DNA reads as TGCGCCAGCAGCTTGGGGTGGGGACAGGGGAACTTTGAAGCTTTCTTT. As protein: CASSLGWGQGNFEAFF.

The V call is TRBV12-3 or TRBV12-4, the J call TRBJ2-3; 7 bases are a match to TRBD2. The CDR3 is 13 residues long. V was clipped by 8 bases and J by 2 bases; unmatched bases: 4. DNA for the CDR3: TGTGCCAGCGGGAGCGGGGTCACAGATACGCAGTATTTT. Translation: CASGSGVTDTQYF.

CDR3 coding DNA: TGCGCCAGCAGCTTGGTCGGGAGTTACGAGCAGTACTTC. Its protein product is CASSLVGSYEQYF. The gene calls are TRBV5-1 and TRBJ2-7; a possible D gene is TRBD2 (6 bases). The CDR3 is 13 amino acids. Germline V gene lookup returns CDR1 SGHRS and CDR2 YFSETQ. V was cut by 0 bases and J by 4 bases, with 8 bases left in between.

The rearrangement uses TRBV3-1 (or the pseudogene TRBV3-2) and TRBJ2-3; possibly TRBD2 for D (5 bases). The germline V and J ends were trimmed by 4 bases and 9 bases, with 11 bases remaining between them. The CDR3 runs 12 residues. Germline loops: CDR1 LGHDT, CDR2 YNNKEL (reference sequence). CDR3 coding DNA: TGTGCCAGCAGCCCTCAAGCGGAAACGCAGTATTTT. Its translation is CASSPQAETQYF.

This clone was recorded many times. CDR3 coding DNA: TGTGCCAGCAGCTCCGTCCGGGACAGGGTGGAGCAGTACTTC. Protein: CASSSVRDRVEQYF. This rearrangement joins TRBV5-6 to TRBJ2-7; 9 bases line up with TRBD1. Trimming took 3 bases from V and 7 from J; bases not matched to a gene: 8. The CDR3 runs 14 residues. The germline gives CDR1 SGHDT, CDR2 YYEEEE.

The V and J genes are TRBV2 and TRBJ2-3, with D perhaps TRBD2 (6 bases). Trimming removed 3 bases at V and 5 bases at J, with 18 bases between. This CDR3 is built from 16 residues. Germline assignment: CDR1 SNHLY and CDR2 FYNNEI. The CDR3 sequence: CASSDLETGEIDTQYF. The CDR3 region has the DNA TGTGCCAGCAGTGACTTAGAAACGGGAGAGATAGATACGCAGTATTTT.

Comment on this clone: Within the sample, other DNA sequences also encode this same CDR3. This chain uses TRBV18 with TRBJ2-7, with 7 bases aligning to TRBD1. The germline V gene has CDR1 KGHSH and CDR2 LQKENI. The CDR3 loop spans 14 amino acids. V was clipped by 3 bases and J by 2 bases; unmatched bases: 4. CDR3 bases: TGTGCCAGCTCACCGTCGACAGGGACCTACGAGCAGTACTTC. It is translated as CASSPSTGTYEQYF.

The chain couples TRBV7-3 to TRBJ1-1; TRBD1 matches at 7 bases. The CDR3 spans 13 residues. With 5 bases clipped from V and 4 bases from J, the junction kept 4 bases outside the gene matches. Germline V gives CDR1 SGHTA, CDR2 FQGTGA. The CDR3: CASSNRQGTEAFF. The DNA of the CDR3 is TGTGCCAGCAGCAACCGACAGGGCACTGAAGCTTTCTTT. The variable domain in full, with the rest retrieved from reference TRBV7-3 and TRBJ1-1, is GAGVSQTPSNKVTEKGKYVELRCDPISGHTALYWYRQSLGQGPEFLIYFQGTGAADDSGLPNDRFFAVRPEGSVSTLKIQRTERGDSAVYLCASSNRQGTEAFFGQGTRLTVV.

This chain uses TRBV5-1 with TRBJ1-1; no reliable D call. CDR3 length: 14 residues. CDR1 and CDR2 from the germline V gene are SGHRS and YFSETQ. V was pared by 0 bases and J by 8 bases, with 14 bases between. The CDR3 spells CASSLVMASPEAFF. CDR3 sequence (DNA): TGCGCCAGCAGCTTGGTAATGGCCTCCCCCGAAGCTTTCTTT.

V usage is TRBV28 and J usage is TRBJ1-4; D is uncertain. The CDR3 is 14 amino acids. Trimming stripped 1 base from V and 5 bases from J, with 8 bases between. CDR1 is MDHEN, CDR2 SYDVKM, per germline. The CDR3: CASSLYGGNEKLFF. DNA for the CDR3: TGTGCCAGCAGTTTATATGGCGGGAATGAAAAACTGTTTTTT.

This clone was found a few times. V gene TRBV19 combines with J gene TRBJ1-2; 7 positions agree with TRBD1. Germline V CDR1 and CDR2: LNHDA, SQIVND (reference sequence). This CDR3 is 12 amino acids long. V dropped 6 bases and J dropped 3; count of bases not matched to a gene: 1. CDR3 region: CASSGQDYGYTF. CDR3 in DNA: TGTGCCAGTAGCGGACAGGACTATGGCTACACCTTC.

This clone was detected once. The J gene is TRBJ1-3, the V gene TRBV5-1; TRBD1 might be the D (5 bases). The CDR3 is 14 residues long. V lost 1 base and J lost 3, with 8 bases in between. The germline gives CDR1 SGHRS, CDR2 YFSETQ. The CDR3: CASSLYGGGNTIYF. The CDR3 DNA follows: TGCGCCAGCAGCTTGTACGGGGGTGGAAACACCATATATTTT.

The V gene is TRBV9, the J gene TRBJ2-1, with D maybe TRBD1 (6 bases). Germline V CDR1 and CDR2: SGDLS, YYNGEE. Trimming removed 4 bases at V and 0 bases at J, with 14 bases between. The CDR3 has 16 amino acids. DNA for the CDR3: TGTGCCAGCAGCACGGGGACAACCCCCTCCTACAATGAGCAGTTCTTC. It specifies CASSTGTTPSYNEQFF.

The rearrangement links TRBV2 to TRBJ2-5; no clear D gene. The CDR3 is 14 amino acids. V was pared by 4 bases and J by 7 bases, with 16 bases between. In germline, CDR1 is SNHLY, CDR2 FYNNEI. The CDR3 is CASSVTTRDGTQYF. Written as DNA, the CDR3 is TGTGCCAGCAGTGTTACTACCCGTGATGGGACCCAGTACTTC. The whole variable domain, remainder taken from reference TRBV2 and TRBJ2-5, is EPEVTQTPSHQVTQMGQEVILRCVPISNHLYFYWYRQILGQKVEFLVSFYNNEISEKSEIFDDQFSVERPDGSNFTLKIRSTKLEDSAMYFCASSVTTRDGTQYFGPGTRLLVL.

This sequence joins TRBV9 and TRBJ1-2, with D unclear. V shed 4 bases and J shed 8 bases, with 12 bases lying between them. CDR3 length equals 12 residues. Germline-derived CDR1 and CDR2 are SGDLS and YYNGEE. DNA of the CDR3: TGTGCCAGCAGCTCCGACTCGTCCGGCTACACCTTC. This sequence encodes CASSSDSSGYTF.

The chain joins TRBV10-1 to TRBJ2-7; D might be TRBD1 (6 bases). The CDR3 sequence is 13 residues long. The V end was cut by 7 bases, the J end by 6 bases, with 16 bases between. The germline gives CDR1 WNHNN, CDR2 SYGVQD (reference sequence). The CDR3 nucleotides read TGCGCCAGCACCGAAGACAGGTTCTCCGAGCAGTACTTC. This codes for CASTEDRFSEQYF.

V is TRBV7-7 and J is TRBJ2-3; TRBD1 matches 9 bases. Germline trimming cut 4 bases from V and 3 bases from J; bases unmatched to any gene: 5. CDR1 and CDR2 from the germline V gene are SSHAT and FNYEAQ (reference sequence). There are 15 residues in the CDR3. CDR3 amino acids: CASSSGTGTTDTQYF. CDR3 DNA: TGTGCCAGCAGCTCCGGGACAGGGACGACAGATACGCAGTATTTT.

The chain combines TRBV30 with TRBJ2-1, with a tentative D call TRBD2 (7 bases). Germline values: CDR1 GTSNPN, CDR2 SVGIG (reference sequence). V lost 0 bases to trimming and J lost 1 base, with 10 bases between them. This CDR3 region has 15 residues. The CDR3 coding sequence is TGTGCCTGGAGTGTAGGGGGGGCGTCCTACAATGAGCAGTTCTTC. Translating gives CAWSVGGASYNEQFF.

The chain recombines TRBV7-3 with TRBJ1-5, with 9 bases identical to TRBD1. Germline V gives CDR1 SGHTA, CDR2 FQGTGA. Trimming at V came to 5 bases and at J to 7 bases, leaving 3 bases not matched to a gene. The CDR3 spans 13 residues. CDR3 nucleotide sequence: TGTGCCAGCAGCACAGGGGGCGAACAGCCCCAGCATTTT. Protein product: CASSTGGEQPQHF.

The chain couples TRBV4-2 to TRBJ1-4; 9 bases map to TRBD1. Germline trimming cut 5 bases from V and 6 bases from J; bases unmatched to any gene: 10. Looked up from germline, CDR1 is LGHNA and CDR2 is YNFKEQ. The CDR3 totals 16 residues. The CDR3 reads CASSLTLGQGHEKLFF. The CDR3 region has the DNA TGTGCCAGCAGCTTGACTCTGGGACAGGGTCATGAAAAACTGTTTTTT.

The chain joins TRBV5-1 to TRBJ1-4; no clear D gene. The CDR3 contains 14 residues. With 7 bases removed from V and 0 bases from J, the gap between germline ends came to 10 bases. The V gene's germline CDR1 is SGHRS and CDR2 YFSETQ. Here the CDR3 DNA reads TGCGCCAGCGGCCTTTACACAACTAATGAAAAACTGTTTTTT. This encodes CASGLYTTNEKLFF.

This clone was recorded only once. The rearrangement links TRBV5-4 to TRBJ2-5, with D tentatively TRBD1 (5 bases). V was trimmed by 7 bases and J by 1 base, leaving 20 bases between them. CDR3 length: 16 residues. CDR1 is SGHNT, CDR2 YYREEE, per germline (reference sequence). In DNA, the CDR3 is TGTGCCAGCGTCCAAGCAGGCAGGGCCTCCCAAGAGACCCAGTACTTC. Amino acids: CASVQAGRASQETQYF.

V usage is TRBV2 and J usage is TRBJ1-2, with D uncertain. The germline V gene has CDR1 SNHLY and CDR2 FYNNEI. Trimming took off 8 bases at V and 7 bases at J, with 14 bases between the two ends. The length of the CDR3 is 12 residues. The CDR3 coding sequence is TGTGCCAGCCGTCGCGATTCGGGTGGCTACACCTTC. It encodes CASRRDSGGYTF.

A remark on this clone: The sample holds other DNA sequences that translate to the same CDR3. This sequence joins TRBV6-6 and TRBJ2-3; TRBD2 matches at 10 bases. CDR1 is MNHNY, CDR2 SVGAGI, per germline (reference sequence). This CDR3 comprises 16 residues. Trimming took 4 bases from V and 1 from J; bases not matched to a gene: 5. CDR3 loop: CASSSKRGGRTDTQYF. The CDR3 region has the DNA TGTGCCAGCAGTTCTAAGCGGGGGGGCCGCACAGATACGCAGTATTTT.

This clone has just one count. The rearrangement links TRBV29-1 to TRBJ1-2; 9 nucleotides line up with TRBD1. From germline, CDR1 is SQVTM and CDR2 ANQGSEA. The V and J ends lost 4 bases and 5 bases, in that order; junction bases with no gene match: 2. The CDR3 has 12 amino acids. The CDR3 region has the DNA TGCAGCGTTGGGGGACAGGGTTATGGCTACACCTTC. Its protein is CSVGGQGYGYTF.

The chain employs TRBV5-1 and TRBJ2-7, with D possibly TRBD1 on 6 matching bases. The V end lost 0 bases, the J end lost 5 bases, and 12 bases lay between the germline ends. The CDR3 loop spans 14 amino acids. The germline V gene has CDR1 SGHRS and CDR2 YFSETQ. The CDR3 DNA reads TGCGCCAGCAGCTTGGACAGGGAAATAGACGAGCAGTACTTC. Translated: CASSLDREIDEQYF.

This clone showed up just once. This chain uses TRBV5-4 with TRBJ2-1; D call uncertain. V was cut by 0 bases and J by 7 bases, with 5 bases left in between. CDR1 is SGHNT and CDR2 is YYREEE in the germline V gene (reference sequence). The CDR3 has 12 residues. The CDR3: CASSLVRNEQFF. The CDR3 DNA follows: TGTGCCAGCAGCTTGGTCAGAAATGAGCAGTTCTTC. The variable domain in full, completed from reference TRBV5-4 and TRBJ2-1, reads ETGVTQSPTHLIKTRGQQVTLRCSSQSGHNTVSWYQQALGQGPQFIFQYYREEENGRGNFPPRFSGLQFPNYSSELNVNALELDDSALYLCASSLVRNEQFFGPGTRLTVL.